These T cell receptor beta chains were read from a single sample in a study of human T cells and chemical hapten exposure. In TCRdb, the RACE reads were re-called with MiXCR into one record per CDR3 protein. The sample lists tens of thousands of distinct CDR3 sequences, about 9.4% occurring once. The specimen was whole blood, collected in connection with sensitization to the hapten diphenylcyclopropenone (DPC). These receptors were obtained from a woman in her forties or fifties with alopecia areata. Some clones in this sample may be carry-over from other donors' samples. The CDR3 runs from the conserved cysteine through the conserved F or W. A D gene is named only where the DNA matches it firmly. The listing skips clone size in some rows; elsewhere it reads once, few, many or a size class.

clone_size: many; j_call: TRBJ1-6; d_call: NA; v_call: TRBV9; cdr3_aa: CASSVAGENSPLHF; cdr3_nt: TGTGCCAGCAGCGTAGCAGGGGAGAATTCACCCCTCCACTTT
clone_size: NA; j_call: TRBJ2-7; d_call: NA; v_call: TRBV19; cdr3_aa: CASTSGATGEQYF; cdr3_nt: TGTGCCAGTACATCAGGGGCAACGGGGGAGCAGTACTTC
clone_size: many; j_call: TRBJ2-2; d_call: TRBD2; v_call: TRBV6-5; cdr3_aa: CASSHTGLAFPRELFF; cdr3_nt: TGTGCCAGCAGTCACACGGGACTAGCTTTCCCCAGGGAGCTGTTTTTT
clone_size: many; j_call: TRBJ2-3; d_call: TRBD2; v_call: TRBV7-9; cdr3_aa: CASSDPRRREGVADTQYF; cdr3_nt: TGTGCCAGCAGCGACCCCCGTCGGCGGGAGGGAGTGGCAGATACGCAGTATTTT
clone_size: few; j_call: TRBJ1-4; d_call: NA; v_call: TRBV19; cdr3_aa: CASSEKPLALIGDEKLFF; cdr3_nt: TGTGCCAGTAGTGAGAAACCCCTTGCCCTCATCGGGGATGAAAAACTGTTTTTT
clone_size: NA; j_call: TRBJ2-7; d_call: TRBD1; v_call: TRBV11-2; cdr3_aa: CASRRQGAYEQYF; cdr3_nt: TGTGCCAGCAGACGACAGGGGGCTTACGAGCAGTACTTC
clone_size: many; j_call: TRBJ2-1; d_call: TRBD2; v_call: TRBV6-4; cdr3_aa: CASSDSTSGNEQFF; cdr3_nt: TGTGCCAGCAGTGACTCGACTAGCGGGAATGAGCAGTTCTTC
clone_size: many; j_call: TRBJ1-6; d_call: NA; v_call: TRBV29-1; cdr3_aa: CSARAGDNSPLHF; cdr3_nt: TGCAGCGCAAGAGCAGGGGACAATTCACCCCTCCACTTT
clone_size: NA; j_call: TRBJ2-5; d_call: NA; v_call: TRBV2; cdr3_aa: CASSGETQYF; cdr3_nt: TGTGCCAGCAGTGGGGAGACCCAGTACTTC
clone_size: few; j_call: TRBJ2-1; d_call: NA; v_call: TRBV10-2; cdr3_aa: CASGRMNEQFF; cdr3_nt: TGCGCCAGCGGGAGAATGAATGAGCAGTTCTTC
clone_size: NA; j_call: TRBJ2-1; d_call: NA; v_call: TRBV9; cdr3_aa: CASSRPGGGAYNEQFF; cdr3_nt: TGTGCCAGCAGCCGGCCCGGAGGCGGGGCCTACAATGAGCAGTTCTTC
clone_size: NA; j_call: TRBJ1-5; d_call: NA; v_call: TRBV24-1; cdr3_aa: CATSDSISSQPQHF; cdr3_nt: TGTGCCACCAGTGACTCCATAAGCAGTCAGCCCCAGCATTTT
clone_size: NA; j_call: TRBJ2-1; d_call: TRBD2; v_call: TRBV18; cdr3_aa: CASSQLAGVDNEQFF; cdr3_nt: TGTGCCAGCTCACAACTAGCGGGGGTAGACAATGAGCAGTTCTTC
clone_size: many; j_call: TRBJ2-3; d_call: NA; v_call: TRBV7-6; cdr3_aa: CASSLVIEDTQYF; cdr3_nt: TGTGCCAGCAGCTTAGTCATAGAAGATACGCAGTATTTT
clone_size: many; j_call: TRBJ1-1; d_call: NA; v_call: TRBV20-1; cdr3_aa: CSARRPDRMNTEAFF; cdr3_nt: TGCAGTGCTAGACGGCCCGACCGCATGAACACTGAAGCTTTCTTT
clone_size: many; j_call: TRBJ1-4; d_call: NA; v_call: TRBV2; cdr3_aa: CASRTRPGRNEKLFF; cdr3_nt: TGTGCCAGCAGAACCAGGCCCGGGCGTAATGAAAAACTGTTTTTT
clone_size: many; j_call: TRBJ2-7; d_call: TRBD1; v_call: TRBV7-9; cdr3_aa: CASSLEGQVPSYEQYF; cdr3_nt: TGTGCCAGCAGCTTAGAGGGACAGGTTCCCTCCTACGAGCAGTACTTC
clone_size: NA; j_call: TRBJ2-2; d_call: NA; v_call: TRBV20-1; cdr3_aa: CSARGQRTNTGELFF; cdr3_nt: TGCAGTGCTAGGGGTCAGCGCACGAACACCGGGGAGCTGTTTTTT
clone_size: NA; j_call: TRBJ2-7; d_call: NA; v_call: TRBV29-1; cdr3_aa: CSFRQASYEQYF; cdr3_nt: TGCAGCTTCCGGCAGGCCTCCTACGAGCAGTACTTC
clone_size: few; j_call: TRBJ2-1; d_call: NA; v_call: TRBV29-1; cdr3_aa: CSVDLQRDFTYNEQFF; cdr3_nt: TGCAGCGTTGACCTCCAACGGGACTTTACCTACAATGAGCAGTTCTTC
clone_size: many; j_call: TRBJ2-2; d_call: NA; v_call: TRBV28; cdr3_aa: CASSPLGGANTGELFF; cdr3_nt: TGTGCCAGCAGTCCATTAGGCGGAGCGAACACCGGGGAGCTGTTTTTT
clone_size: NA; j_call: TRBJ2-1; d_call: NA; v_call: TRBV27; cdr3_aa: CASRRVNSYNEQFF; cdr3_nt: TGTGCCAGCAGAAGGGTAAACTCCTACAATGAGCAGTTCTTC
clone_size: few; j_call: TRBJ2-3; d_call: TRBD2; v_call: TRBV5-4; cdr3_aa: CASSWTSGPTDTQYF; cdr3_nt: TGTGCCAGCAGCTGGACTAGCGGTCCCACAGATACGCAGTATTTT
clone_size: many; j_call: TRBJ2-2; d_call: NA; v_call: TRBV4-3; cdr3_aa: CASSQEGRAADTGELFF; cdr3_nt: TGCGCCAGCAGCCAAGAGGGCAGGGCGGCCGACACCGGGGAGCTGTTTTTT
clone_size: many; j_call: TRBJ2-2; d_call: NA; v_call: TRBV18; cdr3_aa: CASSPNLSGVTGELFF; cdr3_nt: TGTGCCAGCTCACCTAATTTGAGCGGAGTCACCGGGGAGCTGTTTTTT
clone_size: few; j_call: TRBJ1-2; d_call: NA; v_call: TRBV6-4; cdr3_aa: CASSDNREANYGYTF; cdr3_nt: TGTGCCAGCAGTGATAACAGGGAGGCTAACTATGGCTACACCTTC
clone_size: NA; j_call: TRBJ1-2; d_call: NA; v_call: TRBV7-9; cdr3_aa: CAADGLANYGYTF; cdr3_nt: TGTGCAGCAGACGGGTTAGCTAACTATGGCTACACCTTC
clone_size: many; j_call: TRBJ2-5; d_call: NA; v_call: TRBV20-1; cdr3_aa: CSARQPGRYQETQYF; cdr3_nt: TGCAGTGCTAGACAGCCAGGGCGGTACCAAGAGACCCAGTACTTC
clone_size: few; j_call: TRBJ2-3; d_call: NA; v_call: TRBV29-1; cdr3_aa: CSVEEVVSPDTQYF; cdr3_nt: TGCAGCGTTGAAGAAGTCGTATCTCCGGATACGCAGTATTTT
clone_size: NA; j_call: TRBJ1-1; d_call: NA; v_call: TRBV20-1; cdr3_aa: CSARPGGTEAFF; cdr3_nt: TGCAGTGCTAGACCTGGGGGAACTGAAGCTTTCTTT
clone_size: many; j_call: TRBJ1-2; d_call: NA; v_call: TRBV16; cdr3_aa: CASSQSGGSLDGYTF; cdr3_nt: TGTGCCAGCAGCCAATCGGGCGGGTCGTTGGATGGCTACACCTTC
clone_size: few; j_call: TRBJ2-3; d_call: NA; v_call: TRBV20-1; cdr3_aa: CSARDIISTDTQYF; cdr3_nt: TGCAGTGCTAGGGACATCATTAGCACAGATACGCAGTATTTT
clone_size: many; j_call: TRBJ2-5; d_call: TRBD2; v_call: TRBV6-2/TRBV6-3; cdr3_aa: CASSRGLAGVRETQYF; cdr3_nt: TGTGCCAGCAGCCGTGGACTAGCGGGCGTCCGAGAGACCCAGTACTTC
clone_size: few; j_call: TRBJ1-1; d_call: NA; v_call: TRBV2; cdr3_aa: CASSDVTANTEAFF; cdr3_nt: TGTGCCAGCAGTGATGTGACGGCGAACACTGAAGCTTTCTTT
clone_size: once; j_call: TRBJ2-1; d_call: TRBD2; v_call: TRBV12-5; cdr3_aa: CASGLPPGTRARNEQFF; cdr3_nt: TGTGCTAGTGGTTTGCCCCCCGGGACTAGGGCGCGCAATGAGCAGTTCTTC
clone_size: many; j_call: TRBJ1-5; d_call: NA; v_call: TRBV7-9; cdr3_aa: CASSLSGGNQPQHF; cdr3_nt: TGTGCCAGCAGCTTATCCGGGGGCAATCAGCCCCAGCATTTT
clone_size: many; j_call: TRBJ2-5; d_call: TRBD2; v_call: TRBV5-1; cdr3_aa: CASSPIQRGGPQYF; cdr3_nt: TGCGCCAGCAGCCCAATTCAGCGGGGCGGACCCCAGTACTTC